The clone carrying this T cell receptor beta chain was seen more than once but under ten times. The second PCR ran roughly 6 to 11 cycles with a sample-barcoded 5' primer and J-beta primers. TCRdb re-derived calls from the 5' RACE reads in MiXCR, one entry per CDR3 protein. The table shows approximately 780,000 distinct CDR3 sequences, with about a quarter occurring only once. The data were obtained in a study of blood T cells in healthy people across ages. Across the whole study: When template switching was applied, about one barcoded beta molecule was captured per two T cells.

CDR3 size: 14 residues. J was trimmed by 4 bases and V by 1 base; bases with no gene match: 3. These same records also appear under a second study, on T cells of mothers and their children.

Sequenced material: blood. This receptor was identified in a boy younger than 18 in good health. J is TRBJ2-5 and V is TRBV12-3 or TRBV12-4; 7 bases map to TRBD1. This CDR3 reads CASSLEGAGETQYF. The CDR3, as DNA: TGTGCCAGCAGTTTAGAGGGGGCTGGAGAGACCCAGTACTTC.